The 12 T cell receptor beta chains listed next were all sequenced from one sample in a study of shared clonotypes between healthy human individuals. TCRdb's table, derived via immunoSEQ multiplex PCR, lists solely in-frame clones and lacks some. This sample has some 500,000 clones, with approximately 94% found just once. Sequencing input: naive CD4+ T cells sorted from blood. Specified subset: CD45RA+ positively selected. These receptors originate from a woman aged 25 to 39 in good health.

This chain uses TRBV7-9 with TRBJ1-2, with a possible D match to TRBD1 (6 bases). CDR1 and CDR2 from the germline V gene are SEHNR and FQNEAQ (reference sequence). The CDR3 runs to 16 residues. Trimming shortened V by 5 bases and J by 1 base, and 17 bases separated the two germline ends. CDR3 protein: CASSPNRDRYNYGYTF. DNA for the CDR3: TGTGCCAGCAGCCCCAACAGGGATCGGTATAACTATGGCTACACCTTC.

The J gene is TRBJ2-1, the V gene TRBV11-2, with a tentative D call TRBD2 (6 bases). The CDR3 contains 15 residues. V was pared by 0 bases and J by 9 bases, with 15 bases between. Germline V gene sequence: CDR1 SGHAT, CDR2 FQNNGV. The chain's CDR3 is CASSLDTGEWAEQFF. CDR3 DNA sequence: TGTGCCAGCAGCTTAGACACGGGGGAGTGGGCTGAGCAGTTCTTC.

The chain is built from TRBV19 and TRBJ2-5; no definite D call. Germline CDR1 LNHDA, CDR2 SQIVND (reference sequence). The CDR3 spans 13 residues. V dropped 5 bases and J dropped 3 bases, with 10 bases sitting between them. The CDR3 loop is CASSSSIEETQYF. The CDR3 DNA follows: TGTGCCAGTAGTTCTTCGATCGAAGAGACCCAGTACTTC. The whole variable domain, remainder taken from reference TRBV19 and TRBJ2-5, is DGGITQSPKYLFRKEGQNVTLSCEQNLNHDAMYWYRQDPGQGLRLIYYSQIVNDFQKGDIAEGYSVSREKKESFPLTVTSAQKNPTAFYLCASSSSIEETQYFGPGTRLLVL.

The V gene is TRBV5-6, the J gene TRBJ2-7; D may match TRBD1 or TRBD2 (6 bases each). CDR3 length: 15 amino acids. Trimming removed 4 bases at V and 1 base at J, with 15 bases between. The germline gives CDR1 SGHDT, CDR2 YYEEEE. DNA of the CDR3: TGTGCCAGCAGCCGGGGGCAGGATTTATCCTACGAGCAGTACTTC. Its protein product is CASSRGQDLSYEQYF.

The rearrangement joins TRBV7-2 to TRBJ2-1; no clear D. Germline CDR1 is SGHTA and CDR2 is FQGNSA. This CDR3 is built from 13 residues. V shed 2 bases and J shed 5 bases, with 7 bases lying between them. The CDR3 DNA sequence: TGTGCCAGCAGCTTAACTGGGAACAATGAGCAGTTCTTC. Protein: CASSLTGNNEQFF.

The chain has TRBV11-3 and TRBJ2-1, with TRBD2 as a possible D gene (5 bases). V shed 1 base and J shed 6 bases, with 10 bases lying between them. Per the germline V gene, CDR1 is SGHNT and CDR2 is YENEEA. CDR3 size: 14 residues. The CDR3 spells CASSLVWESNEQFF. CDR3 DNA sequence: TGTGCCAGCAGCTTAGTGTGGGAGAGCAATGAGCAGTTCTTC.

The chain employs TRBV5-5 and TRBJ1-2; D gene uncertain. Germline V CDR1 and CDR2: SGHKS, YYEKEE (reference sequence). There are 14 residues in the CDR3. Trimming stripped 0 bases from V and 6 bases from J, with 12 bases between. Here the CDR3 DNA reads TGTGCCAGCAGCTTGGTGACGGGCTTGGATGGCTACACCTTC. Its protein product is CASSLVTGLDGYTF.

V usage is TRBV30 and J usage is TRBJ2-7, with TRBD2 identical over 9 bases. The CDR3 runs to 14 residues. Per the germline V gene, CDR1 is GTSNPN and CDR2 is SVGIG (reference sequence). With V trimmed by 5 bases and J by 1 base, 6 bases remained unmatched. The CDR3 DNA reads as TGTGCCTGGGATCCTAGCGGGAAATCCTACGAGCAGTACTTC. Protein sequence: CAWDPSGKSYEQYF.

The chain couples TRBV28 to TRBJ1-4; D gene unclear. Trimming shortened V by 6 bases and J by 7 bases, and 15 bases separated the two germline ends. There are 14 residues in the CDR3. Germline lookup yields CDR1 MDHEN and CDR2 SYDVKM. CDR3 nucleotides: TGTGCCAGCAGACAAGGGCAACCTCCTGAAAAACTGTTTTTT. As protein: CASRQGQPPEKLFF.

The rearrangement links TRBV29-1 to TRBJ2-3, with D perhaps TRBD1 (5 bases). The CDR3 covers 15 residues. Germline CDR1 and CDR2: SQVTM and ANQGSEA. The V end was cut by 4 bases, the J end by 3 bases, with 17 bases between. The CDR3 loop reads CSVGPGFVNTDTQYF. The CDR3 DNA is TGCAGCGTTGGACCAGGGTTTGTAAATACAGATACGCAGTATTTT.

The chain carries TRBV19 and TRBJ1-3; no firm D call. V was shortened by 5 bases and J by 1 base, with 3 bases between the two germline ends. Germline CDR1 is LNHDA and CDR2 is SQIVND (reference sequence). CDR3 length: 12 residues. CDR3 loop: CASSVSGNTIYF. The CDR3 DNA sequence: TGTGCCAGTAGTGTTTCTGGAAACACCATATATTTT.

The chain links TRBV7-9 to TRBJ1-4; D uncertain. This CDR3 has 14 amino acids. Germline V CDR1 and CDR2: SEHNR, FQNEAQ (reference sequence). V lost 7 bases, J lost 0 bases, and 9 bases lay in between. DNA of the CDR3: TGTGCCAGCATCAGACTACCAACTAATGAAAAACTGTTTTTT. As protein: CASIRLPTNEKLFF.